This T cell receptor (beta chain) was captured in a study of shared clonotypes between healthy human individuals. Whole-study findings and limits: Generally, naive subsets came out with larger estimated richness than memory subsets.

Naive CD8 isolation took CD45RO-negative cells positively selected for CCR7 and excluded terminally differentiated effector memory CD45RA+ cells. Every one of the donors was a Caucasian adult that lived in Nashville, Tennessee. Of note for this clone: Its specificity is not known.

In germline, CDR1 is SGHNT, CDR2 YYREEE (reference sequence). The CDR3 runs to 14 residues. Trimming removed 0 bases from V and 7 bases from J, with 14 bases in between. Generated by immunoSEQ multiplex PCR, the TCRdb table keeps only in-frame clones and is missing some. The sample has roughly 2.1 million clones; 85% to 95% are singletons. The chain combines TRBV5-4 with TRBJ2-7, with D hard to call. This TCR was sampled from a man between 18 and 29 years old in good health. Some clones in this sample may be carry-over from other donors' samples. The sample comprised naive CD8+ T cells from PBMCs. CDR3 in DNA: TGTGCCAGCAGCTTGGAGACGGAGCTCGGAGAGCAGTACTTC. Protein product: CASSLETELGEQYF.